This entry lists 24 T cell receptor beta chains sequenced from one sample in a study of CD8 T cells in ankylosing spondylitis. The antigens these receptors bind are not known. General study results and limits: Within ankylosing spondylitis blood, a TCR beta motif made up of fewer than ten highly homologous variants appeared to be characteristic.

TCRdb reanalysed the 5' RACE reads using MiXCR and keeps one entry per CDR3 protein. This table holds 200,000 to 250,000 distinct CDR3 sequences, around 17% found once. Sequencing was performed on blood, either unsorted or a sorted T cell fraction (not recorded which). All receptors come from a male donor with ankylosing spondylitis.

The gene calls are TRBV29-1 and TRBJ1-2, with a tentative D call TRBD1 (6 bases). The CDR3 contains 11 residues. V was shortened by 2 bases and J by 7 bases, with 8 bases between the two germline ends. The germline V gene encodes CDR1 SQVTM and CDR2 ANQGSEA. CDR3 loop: CSVENRAGYTF. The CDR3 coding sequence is TGCAGCGTTGAAAACAGGGCTGGCTACACCTTC.

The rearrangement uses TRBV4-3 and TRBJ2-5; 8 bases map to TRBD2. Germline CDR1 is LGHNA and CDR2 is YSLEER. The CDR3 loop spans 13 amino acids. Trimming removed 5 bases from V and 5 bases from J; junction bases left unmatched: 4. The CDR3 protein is CASSWASGETQYF. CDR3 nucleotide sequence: TGCGCCAGCAGCTGGGCTAGCGGGGAGACCCAGTACTTC.

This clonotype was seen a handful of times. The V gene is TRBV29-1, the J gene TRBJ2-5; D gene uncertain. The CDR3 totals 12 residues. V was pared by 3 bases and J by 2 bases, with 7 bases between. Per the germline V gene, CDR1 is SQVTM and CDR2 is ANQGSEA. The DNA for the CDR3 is TGCAGCGTTGAGGGCAGTCAAGAGACCCAGTACTTC. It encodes CSVEGSQETQYF.

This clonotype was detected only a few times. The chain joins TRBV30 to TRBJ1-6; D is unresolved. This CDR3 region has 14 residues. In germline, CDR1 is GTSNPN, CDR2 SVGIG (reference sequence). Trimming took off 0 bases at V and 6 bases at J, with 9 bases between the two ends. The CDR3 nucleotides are TGTGCCTGGAGTGTAGGAGTGGGTAATTCACCCCTCCACTTT. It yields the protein CAWSVGVGNSPLHF.

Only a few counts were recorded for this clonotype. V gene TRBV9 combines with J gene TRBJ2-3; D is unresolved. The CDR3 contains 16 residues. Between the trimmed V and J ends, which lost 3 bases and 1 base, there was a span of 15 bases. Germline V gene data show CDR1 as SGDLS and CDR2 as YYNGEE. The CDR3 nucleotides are TGTGCCAGCAGCGGGACCTCCGGGTTTGGCACAGATACGCAGTATTTT. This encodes CASSGTSGFGTDTQYF.

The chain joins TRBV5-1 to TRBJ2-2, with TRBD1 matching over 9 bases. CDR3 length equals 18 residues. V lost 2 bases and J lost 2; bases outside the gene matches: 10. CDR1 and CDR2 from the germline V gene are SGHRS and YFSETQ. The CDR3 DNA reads TGCGCCAGCAGCTTTTACTCCGGGACAGGGATTAACACCGGGGAGCTGTTTTTT. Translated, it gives CASSFYSGTGINTGELFF.

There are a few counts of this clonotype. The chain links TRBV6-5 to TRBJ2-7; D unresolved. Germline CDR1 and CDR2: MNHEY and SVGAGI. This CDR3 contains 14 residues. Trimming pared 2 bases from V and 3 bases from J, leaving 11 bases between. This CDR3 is CASSYLTSLYEQYF. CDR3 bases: TGTGCCAGCAGTTACCTGACATCTCTCTACGAGCAGTACTTC.

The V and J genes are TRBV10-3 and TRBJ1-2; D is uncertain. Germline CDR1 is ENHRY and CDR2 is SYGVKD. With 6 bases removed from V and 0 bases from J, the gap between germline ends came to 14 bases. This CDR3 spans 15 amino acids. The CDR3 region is CAISDWTKTNYGYTF. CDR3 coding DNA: TGTGCCATCAGCGACTGGACGAAAACTAACTATGGCTACACCTTC.

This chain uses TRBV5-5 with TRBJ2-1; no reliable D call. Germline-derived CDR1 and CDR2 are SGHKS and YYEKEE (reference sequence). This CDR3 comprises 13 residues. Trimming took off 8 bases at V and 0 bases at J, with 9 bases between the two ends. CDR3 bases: TGTGCCAGTGCTTTCAGCTCCTACAATGAGCAGTTCTTC. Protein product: CASAFSSYNEQFF.

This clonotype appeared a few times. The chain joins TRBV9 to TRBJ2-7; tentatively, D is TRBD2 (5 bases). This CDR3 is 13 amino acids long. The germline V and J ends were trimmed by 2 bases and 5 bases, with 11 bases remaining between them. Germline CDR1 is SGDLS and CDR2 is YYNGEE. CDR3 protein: CASSVNGLDEQYF. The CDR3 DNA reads TGTGCCAGCAGCGTGAACGGACTTGACGAGCAGTACTTC.

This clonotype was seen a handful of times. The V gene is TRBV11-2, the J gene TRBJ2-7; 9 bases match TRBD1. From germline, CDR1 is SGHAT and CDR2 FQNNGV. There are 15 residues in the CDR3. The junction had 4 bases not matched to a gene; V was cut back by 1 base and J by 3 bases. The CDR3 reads CASSLGTGDYYEQYF. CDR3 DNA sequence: TGTGCCAGCAGCTTAGGGACAGGGGATTACTACGAGCAGTACTTC.

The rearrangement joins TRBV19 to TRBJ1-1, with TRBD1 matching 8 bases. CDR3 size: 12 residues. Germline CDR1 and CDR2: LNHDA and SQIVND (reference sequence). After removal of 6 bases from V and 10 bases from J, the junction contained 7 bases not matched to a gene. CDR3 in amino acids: CASSLGQGGAFF. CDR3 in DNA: TGTGCCAGTAGCCTTGGACAGGGTGGAGCTTTCTTT.

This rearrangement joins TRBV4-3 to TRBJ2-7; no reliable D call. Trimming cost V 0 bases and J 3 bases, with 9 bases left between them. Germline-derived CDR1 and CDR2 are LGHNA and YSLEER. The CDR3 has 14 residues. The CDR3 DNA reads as TGCGCCAGCAGCCAAGATCGGACCCTCTACGAGCAGTACTTC. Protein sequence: CASSQDRTLYEQYF.

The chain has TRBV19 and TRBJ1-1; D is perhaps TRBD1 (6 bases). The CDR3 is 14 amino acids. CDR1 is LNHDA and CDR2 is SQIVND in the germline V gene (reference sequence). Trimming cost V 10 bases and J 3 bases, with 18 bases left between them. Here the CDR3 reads CATTPRDTDTEAFF. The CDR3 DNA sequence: TGTGCCACTACACCCCGGGACACAGACACTGAAGCTTTCTTT. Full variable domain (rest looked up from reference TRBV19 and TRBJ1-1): DGGITQSPKYLFRKEGQNVTLSCEQNLNHDAMYWYRQDPGQGLRLIYYSQIVNDFQKGDIAEGYSVSREKKESFPLTVTSAQKNPTAFYLCATTPRDTDTEAFFGQGTRLTVV.

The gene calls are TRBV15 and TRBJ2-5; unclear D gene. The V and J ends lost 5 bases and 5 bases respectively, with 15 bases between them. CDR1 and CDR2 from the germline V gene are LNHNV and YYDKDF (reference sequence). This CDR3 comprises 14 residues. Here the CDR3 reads CATSEDEYKETQYF. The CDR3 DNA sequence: TGTGCCACCAGCGAGGATGAGTATAAGGAGACCCAGTACTTC.

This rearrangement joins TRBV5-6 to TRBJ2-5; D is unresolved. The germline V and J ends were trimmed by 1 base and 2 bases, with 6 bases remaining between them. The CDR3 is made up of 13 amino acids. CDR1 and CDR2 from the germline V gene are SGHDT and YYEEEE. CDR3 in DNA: TGTGCCAGCAGCTTGACGCTTCAAGAGACCCAGTACTTC. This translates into CASSLTLQETQYF.

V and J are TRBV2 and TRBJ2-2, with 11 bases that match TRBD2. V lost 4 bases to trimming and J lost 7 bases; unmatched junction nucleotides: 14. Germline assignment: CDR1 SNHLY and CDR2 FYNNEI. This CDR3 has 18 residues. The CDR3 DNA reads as TGTGCCAGCAGTGGGCTACTAGCGGGAGTTCCCCGGGGCGGGGAGCTGTTTTTT. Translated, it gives CASSGLLAGVPRGGELFF.

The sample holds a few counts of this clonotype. Written as DNA, the CDR3 is TGTGCCAGTAGTATTAATTCCGATGAGCAGTTCTTC. Translated: CASSINSDEQFF. The chain employs TRBV19 and TRBJ2-1; D unclear. The V gene's germline CDR1 is LNHDA and CDR2 SQIVND (reference sequence). Between the trimmed V and J ends, which lost 3 bases and 8 bases, there was a span of 8 bases. The CDR3 covers 12 residues.

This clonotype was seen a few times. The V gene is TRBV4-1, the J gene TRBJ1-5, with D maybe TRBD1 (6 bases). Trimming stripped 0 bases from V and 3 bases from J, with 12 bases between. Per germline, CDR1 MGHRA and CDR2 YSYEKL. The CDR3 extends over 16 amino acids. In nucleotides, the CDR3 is TGCGCCAGCAGCCAAGATGGGGGGGCGTACAATCAGCCCCAGCATTTT. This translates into CASSQDGGAYNQPQHF.

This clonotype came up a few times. The CDR3 loop is CASTFGAGSEQYF. CDR3 in DNA: TGTGCCAGCACCTTCGGGGCTGGCAGCGAGCAGTACTTC. This chain connects TRBV2 to TRBJ2-7; D could derive from TRBD1 or TRBD2 (5 bases each). Deletions cut 7 bases from V and 6 bases from J, with 16 bases between. There are 13 residues in the CDR3. Germline V CDR1 and CDR2: SNHLY, FYNNEI.

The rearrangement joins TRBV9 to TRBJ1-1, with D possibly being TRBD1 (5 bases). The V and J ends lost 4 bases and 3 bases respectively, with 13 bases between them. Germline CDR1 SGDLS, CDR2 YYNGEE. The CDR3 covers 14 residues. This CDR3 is CASSPGPRDTEAFF. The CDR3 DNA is TGTGCCAGCAGCCCCGGCCCCAGGGACACTGAAGCTTTCTTT.

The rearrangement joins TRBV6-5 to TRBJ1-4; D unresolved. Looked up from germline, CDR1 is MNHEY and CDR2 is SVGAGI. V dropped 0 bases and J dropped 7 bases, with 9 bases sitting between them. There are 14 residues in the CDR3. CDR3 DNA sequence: TGTGCCAGCAGTTACTCAGTCGGAATTGAAAAACTGTTTTTT. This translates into CASSYSVGIEKLFF.

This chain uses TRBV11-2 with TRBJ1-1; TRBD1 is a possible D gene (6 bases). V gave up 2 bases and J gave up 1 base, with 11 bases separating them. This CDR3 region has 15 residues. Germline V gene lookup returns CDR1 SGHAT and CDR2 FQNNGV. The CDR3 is CASSLLGGENTEAFF. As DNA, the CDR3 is TGTGCCAGCAGCTTATTGGGGGGCGAGAACACTGAAGCTTTCTTT.

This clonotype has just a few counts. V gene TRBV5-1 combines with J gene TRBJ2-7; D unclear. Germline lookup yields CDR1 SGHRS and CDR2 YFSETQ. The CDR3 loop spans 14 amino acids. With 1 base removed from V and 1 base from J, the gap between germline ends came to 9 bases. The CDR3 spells CASSLWQDSYEQYF. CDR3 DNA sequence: TGCGCCAGCAGCTTGTGGCAGGATTCCTACGAGCAGTACTTC.